This entry concerns a single TCR beta chain. Its antigen is not yet known. It has no much larger one-base neighbor in the sample; base qualities were not kept. Based on the germline V gene, the CDR1 and CDR2 sequences are SNHLY and FYNNEI. Counted from cysteine to phenylalanine, this CDR3 has 12 amino acids. Of the read, only the CDR3 DNA is kept; its 36 bases are in frame from base 1. V is clipped by 7 bases and J by 9 bases, and the sequence between their germline boundaries is 16 bases long. Per the publication, the treatment or condition label means: some 20 received Ad26.COV2.S at low or high dose, single or two shots; about 5 received placebo; per-sample allocation not given. Repertoires of vaccine and placebo recipients were sequenced from samples taken on day 63 after the first injection. Cohort 1b enrolled about two dozen adults aged 18-55 years at a single site in Boston, USA, between 29 July and 7 August 2020. Ad26.COV2.S was a replication-incompetent adenovirus type 26 vector that expressed a prefusion-stabilized SARS-CoV-2 spike protein derived from the original Wuhan strain.

The immunoSEQ Assay was the method used to sequence TCRbeta CDR3 regions. After extraction, genomic DNA underwent amplification by bias-controlled multiplex PCR, followed by high-throughput sequencing. Per the authors' processing: To quantify the absolute abundance of every unique TCRbeta CDR3 region, sequences were collapsed and filtered. T cell fraction was estimated by normalization of TCRbeta template counts to usable DNA, with usable DNA being measured through amplification of reference genes present in all nucleated cells. Repertoire TCRs were annotated as SARS-CoV-2-specific by exact matching of V gene, CDR3 amino acid sequence and J gene to a known reactive TCR set. The reference SARS-CoV-2 TCR set came from MIRA and was filtered for enrichment in COVID-19-positive ImmuneCODE repertoires, removing public or cross-reactive TCRs. Drawing on the MIRA antigens, annotated TCRs were analysed further at the level of specific ORF or position within ORF. Breadth was defined as the number of annotated unique rearrangements divided by the total number of unique productive rearrangements, and depth was defined as the summed frequency of the annotated unique rearrangements. Group comparisons of TCR breadth used two-sided Wilcoxon rank-sum tests. TCRdb holds this immuneACCESS table with in-frame rearrangements only. Some clones are missing; in checked studies, unresolved V genes explain under half, and the rest has no known cause. That table is the source of V, J and clone size, and D and trimming were worked out from the DNA. Present in this sample are hundreds of thousands of clones, roughly 91% of which were seen just once. Around 5% of the sample belongs to the ten largest clones.

This entry belongs to a study of Ad26.COV2.S vaccination and SARS-CoV-2 variants (dated by TCRdb to the early 2020s). Some background on the complete study: Vaccine-arm donors came from COV1001, a multicentre, randomized, double-blind, placebo-controlled phase I-IIa trial of Ad26.COV2.S in healthy adults. Dosing of Ad26.COV2.S was intramuscular, at either 5x10^10 or 1x10^11 viral particles, delivered as one shot or as two shots spaced 56 days apart. TCRbeta repertoire sequencing served as the tool for gauging how specific and how broad the SARS-CoV-2-reactive T cell receptors were following Ad26.COV2.S vaccination. The TCR-sequenced set comprised roughly 30 samples: 19 Ad26.COV2.S vaccine recipients, 5 placebo recipients and 8 SARS-CoV-2 convalescent individuals. Trial participants were randomized into five groups of five: low-dose or high-dose Ad26.COV2.S given once or twice, or placebo on both occasions. Investigators remained blinded to trial group allocation during experiments and outcome assessment.

Beyond this particular receptor, the publication reports: Compared with placebo recipients, Ad26.COV2.S recipients showed higher spike-specific TCR breadth (P = 0.0014). Vaccine and placebo recipients had comparable non-spike TCR breadth, which fits with the vaccine containing only spike. After vaccination, spike-specific CD8+ and CD4+ T cell responses were reported to show substantial breadth. The authors noted that total T cell responses may have been underestimated by the TCR breadth and depth analyses. The study was not powered for comparison of responses between vaccine doses or regimens.

The rearranged chain carries TRBV2 and TRBJ2-7, with the D gene possibly TRBD1 or TRBD2, each one fitting 5 bases. The material sequenced was peripheral blood, taken in a trial of Ad26.COV2.S vaccine versus placebo. This clonotype originated in a person aged 18 to 65 who received the Ad26.COV2.S COVID-19 vaccine or a placebo. The sequence in DNA is TGTGCCAGCATCGGGGCAGGCCTAAGGCAGTACTTC. This translates into CASIGAGLRQYF.